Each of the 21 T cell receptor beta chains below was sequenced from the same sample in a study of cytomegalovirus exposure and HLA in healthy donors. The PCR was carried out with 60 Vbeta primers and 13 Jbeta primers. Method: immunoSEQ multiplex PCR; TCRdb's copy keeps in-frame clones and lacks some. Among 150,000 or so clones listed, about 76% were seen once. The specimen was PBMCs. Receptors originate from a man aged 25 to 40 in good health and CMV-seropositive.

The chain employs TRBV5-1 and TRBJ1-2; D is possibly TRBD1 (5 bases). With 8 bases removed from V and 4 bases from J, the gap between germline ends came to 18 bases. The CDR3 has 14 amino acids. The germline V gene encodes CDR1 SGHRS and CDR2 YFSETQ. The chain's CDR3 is CASTTGEGSYGYTF. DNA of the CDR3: TGCGCCAGTACGACTGGGGAGGGGTCCTATGGCTACACCTTC.

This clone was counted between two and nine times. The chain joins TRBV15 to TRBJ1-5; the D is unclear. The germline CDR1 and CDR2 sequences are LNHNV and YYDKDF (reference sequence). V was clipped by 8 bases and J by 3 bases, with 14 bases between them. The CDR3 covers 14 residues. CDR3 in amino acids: CATSRGISNQPQHF. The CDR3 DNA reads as TGTGCCACCTCCCGAGGGATATCCAATCAGCCCCAGCATTTT.

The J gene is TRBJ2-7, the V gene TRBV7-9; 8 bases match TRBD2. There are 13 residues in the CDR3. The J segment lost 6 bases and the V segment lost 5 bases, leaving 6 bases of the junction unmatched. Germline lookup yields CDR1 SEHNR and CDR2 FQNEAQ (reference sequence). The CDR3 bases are TGTGCCAGCAGCCCCGGGACTAGGCGCGAGCAGTACTTC. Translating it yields CASSPGTRREQYF.

The DNA for the CDR3 is TGTGCCAGCAGTGAATTGGACAGGGATGGCGAGCAGTACTTC. This gives the protein CASSELDRDGEQYF. V gene TRBV2 combines with J gene TRBJ2-7, with TRBD1 identical over 8 bases. Germline CDR1 is SNHLY and CDR2 is FYNNEI. The CDR3 runs to 14 residues. The V and J ends lost 2 bases and 6 bases, in that order; junction bases with no gene match: 6.

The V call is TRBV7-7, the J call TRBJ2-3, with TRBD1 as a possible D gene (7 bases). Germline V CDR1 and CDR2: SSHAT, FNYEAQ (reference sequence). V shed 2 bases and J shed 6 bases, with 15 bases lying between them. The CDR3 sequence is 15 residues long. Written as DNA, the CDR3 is TGTGCCAGCAGCTTAACAGGGGAGGTCGGGGATACGCAGTATTTT. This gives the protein CASSLTGEVGDTQYF.

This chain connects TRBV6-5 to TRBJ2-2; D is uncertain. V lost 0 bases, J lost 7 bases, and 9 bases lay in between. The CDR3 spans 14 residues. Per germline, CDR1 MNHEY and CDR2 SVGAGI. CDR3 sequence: CASSYSTVGGELFF. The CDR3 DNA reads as TGTGCCAGCAGTTACTCCACAGTCGGCGGGGAGCTGTTTTTT.

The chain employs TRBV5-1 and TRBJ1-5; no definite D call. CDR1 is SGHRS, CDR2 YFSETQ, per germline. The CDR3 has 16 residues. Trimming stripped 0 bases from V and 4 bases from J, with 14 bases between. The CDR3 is CASSLEGGRGNQPQHF. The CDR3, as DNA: TGCGCCAGCAGCTTGGAGGGAGGTCGCGGAAATCAGCCCCAGCATTTT.

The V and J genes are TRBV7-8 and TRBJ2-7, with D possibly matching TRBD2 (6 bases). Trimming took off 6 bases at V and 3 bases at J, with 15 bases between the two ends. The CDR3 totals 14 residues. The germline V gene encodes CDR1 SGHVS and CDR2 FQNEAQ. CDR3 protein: CASSPIAVIYEQYF. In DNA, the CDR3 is TGTGCCAGCAGTCCTATAGCGGTTATCTACGAGCAGTACTTC.

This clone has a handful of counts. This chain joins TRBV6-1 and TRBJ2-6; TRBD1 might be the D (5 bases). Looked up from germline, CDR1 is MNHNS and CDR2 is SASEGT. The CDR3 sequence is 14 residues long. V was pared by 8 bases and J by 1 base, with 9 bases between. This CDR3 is CASEKGSGANVLTF. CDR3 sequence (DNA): TGTGCCAGCGAGAAGGGGTCTGGGGCCAACGTCCTGACTTTC.

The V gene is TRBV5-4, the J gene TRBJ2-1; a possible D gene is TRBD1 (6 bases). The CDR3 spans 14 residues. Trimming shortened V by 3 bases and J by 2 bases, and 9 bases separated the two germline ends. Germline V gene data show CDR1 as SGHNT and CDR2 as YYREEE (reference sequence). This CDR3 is CASSWDITYNEQFF. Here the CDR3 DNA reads TGTGCCAGCAGCTGGGACATCACCTACAATGAGCAGTTCTTC.

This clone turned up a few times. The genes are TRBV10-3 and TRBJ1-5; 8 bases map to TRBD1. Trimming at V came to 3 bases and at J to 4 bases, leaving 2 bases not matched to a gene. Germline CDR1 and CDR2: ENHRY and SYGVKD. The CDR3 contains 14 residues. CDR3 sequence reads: CAISETGGNQPQHF. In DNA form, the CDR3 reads TGTGCCATCAGTGAAACAGGGGGTAATCAGCCCCAGCATTTT.

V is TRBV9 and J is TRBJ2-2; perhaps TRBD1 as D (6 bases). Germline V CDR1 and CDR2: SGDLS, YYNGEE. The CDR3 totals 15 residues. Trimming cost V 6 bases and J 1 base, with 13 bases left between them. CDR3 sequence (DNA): TGTGCCAGCACCCTCGAGGGACAGAACACCGGGGAGCTGTTTTTT. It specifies CASTLEGQNTGELFF.

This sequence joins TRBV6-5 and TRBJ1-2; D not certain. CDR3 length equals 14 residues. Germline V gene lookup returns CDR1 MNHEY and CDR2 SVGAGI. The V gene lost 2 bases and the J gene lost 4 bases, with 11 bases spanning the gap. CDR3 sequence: CASSYRQESYGYTF. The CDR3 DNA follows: TGTGCCAGCAGTTACAGGCAGGAAAGCTATGGCTACACCTTC.

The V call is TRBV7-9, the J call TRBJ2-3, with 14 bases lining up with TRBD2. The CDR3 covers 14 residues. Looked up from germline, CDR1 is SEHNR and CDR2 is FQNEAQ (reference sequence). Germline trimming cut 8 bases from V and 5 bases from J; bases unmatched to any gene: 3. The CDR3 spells CASRGLAGGDTQYF. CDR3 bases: TGTGCCAGCCGAGGACTAGCGGGAGGAGATACGCAGTATTTT.

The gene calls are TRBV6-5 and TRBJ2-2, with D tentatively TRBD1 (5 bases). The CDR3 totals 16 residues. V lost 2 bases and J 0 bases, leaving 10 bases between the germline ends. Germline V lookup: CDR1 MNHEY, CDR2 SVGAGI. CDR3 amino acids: CASSYGARSNTGELFF. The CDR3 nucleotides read TGTGCCAGCAGTTACGGGGCCAGGTCGAACACCGGGGAGCTGTTTTTT.

The DNA of the CDR3 is TGTGCCAGCAGCTTGTTGACTCCCCCAAACATTCAGTACTTC. The encoded protein is CASSLLTPPNIQYF. The chain uses TRBV5-6 and TRBJ2-4; D remains unclear. Germline CDR1 reads SGHDT; CDR2 reads YYEEEE. This CDR3 has 14 residues. The germline V and J ends were trimmed by 1 base and 6 bases, with 11 bases remaining between them.

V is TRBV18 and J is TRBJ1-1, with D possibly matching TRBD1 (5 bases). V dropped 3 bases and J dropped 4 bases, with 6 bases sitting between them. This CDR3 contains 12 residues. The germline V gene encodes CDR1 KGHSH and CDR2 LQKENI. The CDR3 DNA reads TGTGCCAGCTCACCTCAGGGCACTGAAGCTTTCTTT. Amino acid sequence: CASSPQGTEAFF.

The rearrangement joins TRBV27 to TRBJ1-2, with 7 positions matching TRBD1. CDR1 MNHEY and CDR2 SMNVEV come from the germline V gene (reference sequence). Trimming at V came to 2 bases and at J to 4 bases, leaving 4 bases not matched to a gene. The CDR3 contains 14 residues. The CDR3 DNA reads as TGTGCCAGCAGTTTAAGAGGGACAGTCTATGGCTACACCTTC. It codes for CASSLRGTVYGYTF.

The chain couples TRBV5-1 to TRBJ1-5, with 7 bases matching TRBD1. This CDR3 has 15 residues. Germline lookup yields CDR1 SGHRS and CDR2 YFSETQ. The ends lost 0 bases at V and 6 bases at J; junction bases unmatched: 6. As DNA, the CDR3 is TGCGCCAGCAGCTTGGAGGGGGCAGCGAGTCAGCCCCAGCATTTT. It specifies CASSLEGAASQPQHF.

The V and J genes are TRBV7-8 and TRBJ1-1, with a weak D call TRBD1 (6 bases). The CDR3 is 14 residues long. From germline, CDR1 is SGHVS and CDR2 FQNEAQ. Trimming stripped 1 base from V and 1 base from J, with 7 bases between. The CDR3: CASSLGTANTEAFF. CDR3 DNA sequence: TGTGCCAGCAGCTTAGGGACAGCGAACACTGAAGCTTTCTTT.

The CDR3 protein is CATSTGTLYEQYF. In nucleotides, the CDR3 is TGTGCCACCAGCACCGGGACTCTCTACGAGCAGTACTTC. The chain is built from TRBV15 and TRBJ2-7; a possible D gene is TRBD2 (6 bases). The V and J ends lost 4 bases and 3 bases respectively, with 10 bases between them. Germline V gene data show CDR1 as LNHNV and CDR2 as YYDKDF (reference sequence). The CDR3 contains 13 residues. The full variable domain, with the rest looked up from reference TRBV15 and TRBJ2-7, is DAMVIQNPRYQVTQFGKPVTLSCSQTLNHNVMYWYQQKSSQAPKLLFHYYDKDFNNEADTPDNFQSRRPNTSFCFLDIRSPGLGDTAMYLCATSTGTLYEQYFGPGTRLTVT.